This T cell receptor (beta chain) derives from a study of blood T cell repertoires in COVID-19. Study background: Whether acute or convalescent, the COVID-19 samples came from the United States, Italy and Spain.

Per the original methods: Using reference gene primer amplification, nucleated cell counts were estimated. Clones were sequenced by immunoSEQ multiplex PCR, and TCRdb holds only the in-frame ones, with some missing. V and J calls and clone size are as listed in that table; D and trimming were resolved from the DNA. Seen here are more than 140,000 clones, approximately 82% observed once, and the top ten hold about 7.2%. Trimming left V 6 bases short and J 8 bases short, with 13 bases between. The CDR3 length is 12 residues. Per the germline V gene, CDR1 is SGHVS and CDR2 is FNYEAQ. The chain combines TRBV7-6 with TRBJ1-2; a possible D gene is TRBD1 (5 bases). This TCR was sampled from a woman between 45 and 65 years old in a cohort sampled during active or convalescent COVID-19. The sample consisted of peripheral blood. CDR3 DNA sequence: TGTGCCAGCAGTCAGGTGGGGGGAGGCTACACCTTC. Protein sequence: CASSQVGGGYTF. The complete variable domain, with remaining parts taken from reference TRBV7-6 and TRBJ1-2, reads GAGVSQSPRYKVTKRGQDVALRCDPISGHVSLYWYRQALGQGPEFLTYFNYEAQQDKSGLPNDRFSAERPEGSISTLTIQRTEQRDSAMYRCASSQVGGGYTFGSGTRLTVV.